This T cell receptor beta chain was identified in a study of CD8+ T cells in alopecia areata. As concerns this clone: Its target is unknown.

Broader study findings: It was lesional scalp, especially alopecia totalis/universalis, that showed higher clonality than normal scalp. TCRs were shared less clearly across patients than in mice, possibly for HLA-related reasons. There were also resident alphabeta T cells of normal skin sequenced in scalp samples.

RNA was extracted and reverse transcribed into cDNA as the sequencing template. Profiling relied on immunoSEQ multiplex PCR, and the TCRdb table lists in-frame clones only, not all of them. The sample includes about 200,000 clones, 56% seen only once; the top ten take 4.9%. Cell sorting was applied to PBMCs, and CD4+ and CD8+ T cells were collected. The CDR3 runs to 15 residues. The germline V gene has CDR1 MGHRA and CDR2 YSYEKL. Trimming took off 1 base at V and 2 bases at J, with 8 bases between the two ends. This TCR was recovered from a human donor in good health. This chain uses TRBV4-1 with TRBJ1-4; D is unresolved. The sample consisted of CD8+ T cells sorted from blood. The CDR3: CASSQVVPTNEKLFF. For the CDR3, the DNA is TGCGCCAGCAGCCAAGTGGTCCCGACTAATGAAAAACTGTTTTTT.